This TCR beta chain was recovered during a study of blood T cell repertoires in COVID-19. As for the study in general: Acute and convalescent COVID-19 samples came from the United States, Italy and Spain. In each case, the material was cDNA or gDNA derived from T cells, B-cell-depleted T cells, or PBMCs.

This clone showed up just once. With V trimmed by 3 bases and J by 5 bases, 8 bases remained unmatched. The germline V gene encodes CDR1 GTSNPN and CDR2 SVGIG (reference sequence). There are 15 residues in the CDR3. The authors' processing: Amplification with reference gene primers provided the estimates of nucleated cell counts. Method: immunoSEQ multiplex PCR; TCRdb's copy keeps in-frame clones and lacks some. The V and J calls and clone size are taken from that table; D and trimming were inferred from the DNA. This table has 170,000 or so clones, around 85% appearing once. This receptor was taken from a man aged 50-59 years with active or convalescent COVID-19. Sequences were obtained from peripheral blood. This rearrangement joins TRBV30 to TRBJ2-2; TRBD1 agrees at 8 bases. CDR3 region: CAWRGLRGQTGELFF. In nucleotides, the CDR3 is TGTGCCTGGAGGGGGCTCAGGGGGCAAACCGGGGAGCTGTTTTTT. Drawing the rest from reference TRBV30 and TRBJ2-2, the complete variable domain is SQTIHQWPATLVQPVGSPLSLECTVEGTSNPNLYWYRQAAGRGLQLLFYSVGIGQISSEVPQNLSASRPQDRQFILSSKKLLLSDSGFYLCAWRGLRGQTGELFFGEGSRLTVL.